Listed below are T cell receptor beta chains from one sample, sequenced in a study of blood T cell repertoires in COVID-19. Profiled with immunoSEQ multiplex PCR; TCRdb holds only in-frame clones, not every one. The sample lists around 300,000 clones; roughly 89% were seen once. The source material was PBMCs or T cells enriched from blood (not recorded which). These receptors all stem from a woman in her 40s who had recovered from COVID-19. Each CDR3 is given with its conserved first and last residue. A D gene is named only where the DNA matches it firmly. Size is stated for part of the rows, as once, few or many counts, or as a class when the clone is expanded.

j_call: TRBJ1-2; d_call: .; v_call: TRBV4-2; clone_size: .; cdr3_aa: CASSQKLDRSPYGYTF; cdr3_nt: TGTGCCAGCAGCCAGAAGTTAGACAGGAGTCCCTATGGCTACACCTTC
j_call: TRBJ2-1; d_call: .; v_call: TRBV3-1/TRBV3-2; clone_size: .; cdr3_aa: CASSQEGAGSHNEQFF; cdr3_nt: TGTGCCAGCAGCCAAGAGGGAGCGGGTTCTCACAATGAGCAGTTCTTC
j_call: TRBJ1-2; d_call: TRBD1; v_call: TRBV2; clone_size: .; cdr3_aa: CASSAGGGYGYTF; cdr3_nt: TGTGCCAGCAGTGCAGGGGGAGGCTATGGCTACACCTTC
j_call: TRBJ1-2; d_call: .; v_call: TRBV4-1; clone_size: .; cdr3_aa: CASSQDDRQMNYGYTF; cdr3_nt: TGCGCCAGCAGCCAAGACGATCGTCAGATGAACTATGGCTACACCTTC
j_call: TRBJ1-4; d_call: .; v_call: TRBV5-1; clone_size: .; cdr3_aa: CASSFGGPNEKLFF; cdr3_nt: TGCGCCAGCAGCTTCGGGGGACCTAATGAAAAACTGTTTTTT
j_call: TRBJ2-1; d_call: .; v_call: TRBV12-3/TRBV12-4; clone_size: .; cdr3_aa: CASRLDRPNEQFF; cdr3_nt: TGTGCCAGCCGATTAGACAGACCCAATGAGCAGTTCTTC
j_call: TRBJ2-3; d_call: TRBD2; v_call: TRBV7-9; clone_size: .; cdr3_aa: CASSPRSGGAVDTQYF; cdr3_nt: TGTGCCAGCAGCCCCCGGAGCGGGGGGGCGGTAGATACGCAGTATTTT
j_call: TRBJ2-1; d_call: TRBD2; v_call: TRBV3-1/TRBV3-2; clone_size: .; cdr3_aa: CASSQDILAGLNEQFF; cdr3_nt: TGTGCCAGCAGCCAAGATATCCTAGCGGGCCTCAATGAGCAGTTCTTC
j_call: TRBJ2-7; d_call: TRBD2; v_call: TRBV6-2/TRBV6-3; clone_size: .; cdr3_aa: CASSYVGTRVEQYF; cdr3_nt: TGTGCCAGCAGTTACGTCGGGACTAGGGTCGAGCAGTACTTC
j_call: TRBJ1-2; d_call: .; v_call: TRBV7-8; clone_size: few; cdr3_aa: CASSLVPNYGYTF; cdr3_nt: TGTGCCAGCAGCTTGGTACCTAATTATGGCTACACCTTC
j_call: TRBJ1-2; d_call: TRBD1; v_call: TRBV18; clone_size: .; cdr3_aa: CASSPGTGQLNYGYTF; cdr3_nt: TGTGCCAGCTCTCCCGGGACAGGGCAACTAAACTATGGCTACACCTTC
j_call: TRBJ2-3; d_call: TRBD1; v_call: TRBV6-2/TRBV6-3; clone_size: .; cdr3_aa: CASSYRQGEITDTQYF; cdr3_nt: TGTGCCAGCAGTTACCGCCAGGGGGAAATAACAGATACGCAGTATTTT
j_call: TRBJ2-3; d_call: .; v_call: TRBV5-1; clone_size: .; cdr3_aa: CASSDRFFRTDTQYF; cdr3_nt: TGCGCCAGTTCCGACAGGTTTTTTCGCACAGATACGCAGTATTTT
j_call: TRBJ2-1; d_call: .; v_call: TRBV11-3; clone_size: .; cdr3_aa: CASSFGWRPANEQFF; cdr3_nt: TGTGCCAGCAGCTTCGGATGGAGACCCGCCAATGAGCAGTTCTTC
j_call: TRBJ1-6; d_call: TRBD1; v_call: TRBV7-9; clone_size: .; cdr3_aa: CASSPDRGRGSPLHF; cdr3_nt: TGTGCCAGCAGCCCCGACAGGGGGCGGGGTTCACCCCTCCACTTT
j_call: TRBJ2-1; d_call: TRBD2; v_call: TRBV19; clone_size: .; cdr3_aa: CASSIGAGVSTEQFF; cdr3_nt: TGTGCCAGTAGTATAGGAGCGGGGGTAAGCACTGAGCAGTTCTTC
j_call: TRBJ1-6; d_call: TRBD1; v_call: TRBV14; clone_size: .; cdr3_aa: CASSHPAGGSSPLHF; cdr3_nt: TGTGCCAGCAGCCACCCGGCAGGGGGCAGTTCACCCCTCCACTTT
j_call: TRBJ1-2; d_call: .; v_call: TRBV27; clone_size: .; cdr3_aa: CASSSQGYGYTF; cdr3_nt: TGTGCCAGCAGTAGTCAGGGGTATGGCTACACCTTC
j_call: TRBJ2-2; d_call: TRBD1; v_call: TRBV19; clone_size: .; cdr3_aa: CASSQGQGLFRELFF; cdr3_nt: TGTGCCAGTAGTCAAGGACAGGGCCTGTTCCGGGAGCTGTTTTTT
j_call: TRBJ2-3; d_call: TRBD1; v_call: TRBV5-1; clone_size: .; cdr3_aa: CASSTGGTNTDTQYF; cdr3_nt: TGCGCCAGCAGCACAGGGGGAACCAACACAGATACGCAGTATTTT
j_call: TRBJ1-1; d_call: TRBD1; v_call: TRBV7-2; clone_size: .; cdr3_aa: CASSLKGQANTEAFF; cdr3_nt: TGTGCCAGCAGCCTCAAAGGACAGGCGAACACTGAAGCTTTCTTT
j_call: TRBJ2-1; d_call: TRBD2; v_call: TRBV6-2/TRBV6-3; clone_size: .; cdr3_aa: CASSYSTSGGANEQFF; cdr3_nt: TGTGCCAGCAGTTACTCCACTAGCGGGGGGGCTAATGAGCAGTTCTTC
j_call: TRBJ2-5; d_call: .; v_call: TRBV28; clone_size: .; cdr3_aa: CASSFQGFQETQYF; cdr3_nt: TGTGCCAGCAGTTTTCAGGGGTTCCAAGAGACCCAGTACTTC
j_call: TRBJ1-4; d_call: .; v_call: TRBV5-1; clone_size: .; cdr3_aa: CASSLLAAGGDEKLFF; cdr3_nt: TGCGCCAGCAGCTTGTTAGCCGCGGGAGGGGATGAAAAACTGTTTTTT
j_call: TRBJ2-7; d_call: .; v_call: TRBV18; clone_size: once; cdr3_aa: CASSRNSDKNEQYF; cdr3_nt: TGTGCCAGCTCACGCAACTCGGACAAAAACGAGCAGTACTTC
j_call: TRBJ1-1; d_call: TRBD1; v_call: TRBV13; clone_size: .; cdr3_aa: CASSLQGPGFGTEAFF; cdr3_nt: TGTGCCAGCAGCCTACAGGGGCCCGGTTTCGGGACTGAAGCTTTCTTT